The 7 T cell receptor beta chains reported below all come from one sample, sequenced in a study of vaccination effects on CD4 cells after COVID-19. No cognate antigen is known for these TCRs. TCRdb keeps only in-frame clones here, not all; method: immunoSEQ multiplex PCR. The sample shows tens of thousands of clones, 70% to 80% of them seen only once. Before any sequencing was done, the ViraFEST assay used viral peptide pools to expand antigen-specific CD4+ T cells. Isolating CD4+ T cells followed approximately ten days of culture. None of these healthy vaccinees had been infected with SARS-CoV-2 before vaccination. The material was CD4+ T cells from PBMCs cultured with HCoV-NL63 spike peptides, obtained before COVID-19 vaccination. The receptors stem from a human donor who received a COVID-19 vaccine.

The chain recombines TRBV11-2 with TRBJ2-7, with D perhaps TRBD1 (6 bases). Per the germline V gene, CDR1 is SGHAT and CDR2 is FQNNGV. V was cut by 1 base and J by 3 bases, with 10 bases left in between. This CDR3 has 14 amino acids. The chain's CDR3 is CASSLVYRDYEQYV. The CDR3 DNA sequence: TGTGCCAGCAGCTTAGTCTACAGGGACTACGAGCAGTACGTC.

The rearrangement joins TRBV5-1 to TRBJ1-2; TRBD1 matches 9 bases. Trimming took 4 bases from V and 5 from J; bases not matched to a gene: 3. The CDR3 totals 13 residues. CDR1 is SGHRS, CDR2 YFSETQ, per germline. For the CDR3, the DNA is TGCGCCAGCAGCCGGACAGGGGCATATGGCTACACCTTC. Translating gives CASSRTGAYGYTF.

The table lists this clone with a few counts. The rearrangement links TRBV18 to TRBJ1-6; D remains unclear. This CDR3 has 13 amino acids. V lost 3 bases, J lost 9 bases, and 9 bases lay in between. From germline, CDR1 is KGHSH and CDR2 LQKENI. The CDR3 DNA sequence: TGTGCCAGCTCACCCGGGAGCGGTTCACCCCTCCACTTT. This codes for CASSPGSGSPLHF. Full variable domain (remainder filled in from reference TRBV18 and TRBJ1-6): NAGVMQNPRHLVRRRGQEARLRCSPMKGHSHVYWYRQLPEEGLKFMVYLQKENIIDESGMPKERFSAEFPKEGPSILRIQQVVRGDSAAYFCASSPGSGSPLHFGNGTRLTVT.

V and J are TRBV4-1 and TRBJ1-4; TRBD1 is a possible D gene (5 bases). V was shortened by 1 base and J by 8 bases, with 17 bases between the two germline ends. The germline V gene encodes CDR1 MGHRA and CDR2 YSYEKL. The CDR3 length is 16 residues. The CDR3 reads CASSQGGALAAEKLFF. The CDR3 DNA reads as TGCGCCAGCAGCCAAGGAGGGGCTTTGGCAGCCGAAAAACTGTTTTTT.

The chain employs TRBV6-6 and TRBJ2-7, with TRBD1 matching 7 bases. The CDR3 extends over 13 amino acids. The J segment lost 6 bases and the V segment lost 5 bases, leaving 7 bases of the junction unmatched. The germline V gene has CDR1 MNHNY and CDR2 SVGAGI (reference sequence). For the CDR3, the DNA is TGTGCCAGCAGTGGGGCCCGACAGGGCGAGCAGTACGTC. Translated, it gives CASSGARQGEQYV.

The V gene is TRBV15, the J gene TRBJ1-5, with D tentatively TRBD1 (5 bases). The CDR3 contains 14 residues. The V gene lost 0 bases and the J gene lost 3 bases, with 6 bases spanning the gap. The germline CDR1 and CDR2 sequences are LNHNV and YYDKDF (reference sequence). The CDR3: CATSREQVNQPQHF. The DNA for the CDR3 is TGTGCCACCAGCAGAGAACAGGTCAATCAGCCCCAGCATTTT.

The J gene is TRBJ2-1, the V gene TRBV7-7; TRBD2 matches 8 bases. Germline assignment: CDR1 SSHAT and CDR2 FNYEAQ (reference sequence). J gave up 10 bases and V 3 bases, and 5 bases lay outside the gene matches. The CDR3 length is 13 residues. CDR3 DNA sequence: TGTGCCAGCAGCTTTGATAGCGGGGCCGAGCAGTTCTTC. It specifies CASSFDSGAEQFF.